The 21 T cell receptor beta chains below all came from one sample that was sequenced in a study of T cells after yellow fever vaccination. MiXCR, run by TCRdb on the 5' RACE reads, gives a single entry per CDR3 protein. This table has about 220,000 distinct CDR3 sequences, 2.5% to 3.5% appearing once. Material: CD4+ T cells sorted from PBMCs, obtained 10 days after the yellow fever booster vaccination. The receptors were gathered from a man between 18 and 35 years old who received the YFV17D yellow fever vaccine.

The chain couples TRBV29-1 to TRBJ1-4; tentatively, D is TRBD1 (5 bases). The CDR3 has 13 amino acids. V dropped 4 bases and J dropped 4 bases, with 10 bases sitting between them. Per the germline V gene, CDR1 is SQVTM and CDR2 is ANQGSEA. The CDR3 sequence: CSVAQGHNEKLFF. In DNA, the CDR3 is TGCAGCGTTGCCCAGGGTCATAATGAAAAACTGTTTTTT.

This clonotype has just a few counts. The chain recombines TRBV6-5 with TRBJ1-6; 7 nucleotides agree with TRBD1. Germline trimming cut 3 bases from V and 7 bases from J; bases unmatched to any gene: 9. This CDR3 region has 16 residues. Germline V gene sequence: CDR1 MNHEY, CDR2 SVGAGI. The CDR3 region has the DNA TGTGCCAGCAGTTATAGTAGGGACAGAGGAAATTCACCCCTCCACTTT. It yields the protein CASSYSRDRGNSPLHF.

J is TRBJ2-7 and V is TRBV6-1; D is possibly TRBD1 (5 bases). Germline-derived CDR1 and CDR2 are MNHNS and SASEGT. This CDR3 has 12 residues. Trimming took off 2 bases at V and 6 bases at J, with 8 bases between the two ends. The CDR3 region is CASSEQGAEQYF. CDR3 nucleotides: TGTGCCAGCAGTGAACAGGGCGCCGAGCAGTACTTC.

CDR3 bases: TGTGCCAGCAGGGACGACAATACAGGCACAGATACGCAGTATTTT. Translating it yields CASRDDNTGTDTQYF. The V and J genes are TRBV2 and TRBJ2-3; the D is unclear. The germline V and J ends were trimmed by 6 bases and 1 base, with 14 bases remaining between them. CDR1 and CDR2 (germline): SNHLY, FYNNEI. This CDR3 spans 15 amino acids.

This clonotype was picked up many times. CDR3 in amino acids: CASSIRVAGYTDTQYF. Here the CDR3 DNA reads TGTGCCAGCAGCATTCGGGTAGCGGGGTACACAGATACGCAGTATTTT. This chain joins TRBV12-3 or TRBV12-4 and TRBJ2-3; TRBD2 matches at 8 bases. V was clipped by 6 bases and J by 2 bases; unmatched bases: 10. The CDR3 contains 16 residues.

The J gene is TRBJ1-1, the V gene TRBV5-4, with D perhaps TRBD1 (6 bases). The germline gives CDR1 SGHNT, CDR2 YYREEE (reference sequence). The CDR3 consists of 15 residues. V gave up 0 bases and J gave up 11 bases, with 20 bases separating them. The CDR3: CASSLAGTYSQGAFF. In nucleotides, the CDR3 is TGTGCCAGCAGCTTGGCTGGGACTTACTCCCAGGGGGCTTTCTTT. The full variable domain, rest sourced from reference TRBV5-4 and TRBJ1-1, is ETGVTQSPTHLIKTRGQQVTLRCSSQSGHNTVSWYQQALGQGPQFIFQYYREEENGRGNFPPRFSGLQFPNYSSELNVNALELDDSALYLCASSLAGTYSQGAFFGQGTRLTVV.

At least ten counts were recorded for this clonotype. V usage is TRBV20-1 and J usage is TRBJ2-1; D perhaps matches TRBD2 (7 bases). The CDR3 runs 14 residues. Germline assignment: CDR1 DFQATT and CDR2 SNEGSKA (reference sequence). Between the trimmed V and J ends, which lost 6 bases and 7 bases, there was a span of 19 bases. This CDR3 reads CSAFHGGGGNEQFF. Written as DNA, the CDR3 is TGCAGTGCCTTCCACGGGGGAGGGGGAAATGAGCAGTTCTTC.

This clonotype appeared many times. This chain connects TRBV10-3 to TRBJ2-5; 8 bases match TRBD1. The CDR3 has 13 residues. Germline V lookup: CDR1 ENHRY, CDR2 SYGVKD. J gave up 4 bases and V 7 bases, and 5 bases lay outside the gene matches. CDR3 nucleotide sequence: TGTGCCATCACCAGGGGGCTTCGAGAGACCCAGTACTTC. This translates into CAITRGLRETQYF.

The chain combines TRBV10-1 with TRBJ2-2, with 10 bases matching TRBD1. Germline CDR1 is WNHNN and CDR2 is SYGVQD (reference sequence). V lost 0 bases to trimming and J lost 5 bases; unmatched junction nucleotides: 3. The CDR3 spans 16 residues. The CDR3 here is CASSESGQGVTGELFF. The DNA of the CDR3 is TGCGCCAGCAGTGAGTCCGGACAGGGGGTAACCGGGGAGCTGTTTTTT.

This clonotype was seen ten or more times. CDR3 loop: CASSLRQGPEAFF. The DNA of the CDR3 is TGTGCCAGCAGTCTAAGACAGGGCCCTGAAGCTTTCTTT. This rearrangement joins TRBV12-3 or TRBV12-4 to TRBJ1-1; 7 bases align to TRBD1. The trim removed 5 bases at V and 6 bases at J, leaving 6 bases unmatched. CDR3 length: 13 amino acids.

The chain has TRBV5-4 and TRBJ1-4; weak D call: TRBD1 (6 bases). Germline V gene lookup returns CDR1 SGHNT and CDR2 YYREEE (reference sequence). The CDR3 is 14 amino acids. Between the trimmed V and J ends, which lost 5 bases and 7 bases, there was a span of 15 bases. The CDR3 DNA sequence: TGTGCCAGCAGTTTCGACAGGCGCTCTGAAAAACTGTTTTTT. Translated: CASSFDRRSEKLFF.

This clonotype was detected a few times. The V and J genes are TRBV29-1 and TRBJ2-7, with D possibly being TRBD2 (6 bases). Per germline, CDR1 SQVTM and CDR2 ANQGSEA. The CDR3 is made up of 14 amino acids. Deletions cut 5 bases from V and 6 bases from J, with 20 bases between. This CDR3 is CSVCPLFGGGEQYF. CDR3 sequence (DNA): TGCAGCGTTTGCCCGTTGTTCGGGGGTGGCGAGCAGTACTTC.

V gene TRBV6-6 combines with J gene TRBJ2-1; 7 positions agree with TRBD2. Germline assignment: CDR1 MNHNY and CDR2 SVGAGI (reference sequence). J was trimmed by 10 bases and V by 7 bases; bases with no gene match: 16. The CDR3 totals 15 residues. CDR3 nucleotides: TGTGCCAGCACCCCGGGGGGAAATTCCCTCGGGGAGCAGTTCTTC. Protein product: CASTPGGNSLGEQFF.

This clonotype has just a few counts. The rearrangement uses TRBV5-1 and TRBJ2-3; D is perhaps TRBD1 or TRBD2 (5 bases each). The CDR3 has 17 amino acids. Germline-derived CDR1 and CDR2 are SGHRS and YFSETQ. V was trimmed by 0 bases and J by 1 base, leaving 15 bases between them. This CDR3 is CASSLERGSWGTDTQYF. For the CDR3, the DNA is TGCGCCAGCAGCTTGGAGAGGGGTTCCTGGGGCACAGATACGCAGTATTTT.

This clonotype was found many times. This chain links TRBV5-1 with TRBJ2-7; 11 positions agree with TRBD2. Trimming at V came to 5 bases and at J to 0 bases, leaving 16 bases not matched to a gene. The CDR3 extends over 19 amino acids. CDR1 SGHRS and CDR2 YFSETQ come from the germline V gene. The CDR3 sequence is CASSRAVVAGGPTSYEQYF. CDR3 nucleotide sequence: TGCGCCAGCAGTCGGGCGGTGGTAGCGGGGGGGCCTACCTCCTACGAGCAGTACTTC.

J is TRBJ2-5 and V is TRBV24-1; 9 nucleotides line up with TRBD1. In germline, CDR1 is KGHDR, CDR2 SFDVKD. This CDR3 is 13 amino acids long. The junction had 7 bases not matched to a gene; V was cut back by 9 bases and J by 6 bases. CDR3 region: CATSTGGEKTQYF. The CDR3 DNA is TGTGCCACCTCAACAGGGGGCGAAAAGACCCAGTACTTC.

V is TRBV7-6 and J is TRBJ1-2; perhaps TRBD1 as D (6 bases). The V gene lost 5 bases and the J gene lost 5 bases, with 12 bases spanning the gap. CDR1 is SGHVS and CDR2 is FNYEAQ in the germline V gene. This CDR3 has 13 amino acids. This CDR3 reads CASSQAQGYGYTF. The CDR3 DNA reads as TGTGCCAGCAGCCAGGCACAGGGTTATGGCTACACCTTC. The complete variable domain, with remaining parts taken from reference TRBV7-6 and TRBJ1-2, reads GAGVSQSPRYKVTKRGQDVALRCDPISGHVSLYWYRQALGQGPEFLTYFNYEAQQDKSGLPNDRFSAERPEGSISTLTIQRTEQRDSAMYRCASSQAQGYGYTFGSGTRLTVV.

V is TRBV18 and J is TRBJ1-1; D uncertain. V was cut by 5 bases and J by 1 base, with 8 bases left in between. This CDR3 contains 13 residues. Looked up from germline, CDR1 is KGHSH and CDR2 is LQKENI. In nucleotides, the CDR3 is TGTGCCAGCTCAACGACACCGAACACTGAAGCTTTCTTT. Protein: CASSTTPNTEAFF.

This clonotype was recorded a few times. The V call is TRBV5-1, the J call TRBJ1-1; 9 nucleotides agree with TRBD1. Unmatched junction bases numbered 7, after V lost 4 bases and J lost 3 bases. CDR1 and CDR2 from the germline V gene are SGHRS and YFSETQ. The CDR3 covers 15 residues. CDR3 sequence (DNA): TGCGCCAGCAGCACCGGGACAGGGCCATACACTGAAGCTTTCTTT. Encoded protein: CASSTGTGPYTEAFF.

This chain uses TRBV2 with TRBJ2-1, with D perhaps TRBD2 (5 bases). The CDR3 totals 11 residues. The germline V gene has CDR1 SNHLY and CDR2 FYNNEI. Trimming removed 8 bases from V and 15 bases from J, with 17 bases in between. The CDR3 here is CASHSLGSRFF. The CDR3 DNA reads TGTGCCAGCCACTCGTTGGGGAGCCGGTTCTTC. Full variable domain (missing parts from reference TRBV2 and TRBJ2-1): EPEVTQTPSHQVTQMGQEVILRCVPISNHLYFYWYRQILGQKVEFLVSFYNNEISEKSEIFDDQFSVERPDGSNFTLKIRSTKLEDSAMYFCASHSLGSRFFGPGTRLTVL.

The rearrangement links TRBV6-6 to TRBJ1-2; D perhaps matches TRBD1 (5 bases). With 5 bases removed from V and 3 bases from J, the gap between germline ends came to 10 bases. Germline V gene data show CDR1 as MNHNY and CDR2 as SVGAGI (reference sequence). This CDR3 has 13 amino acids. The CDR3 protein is CASSTGADYGYTF. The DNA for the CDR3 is TGTGCCAGCAGTACCGGGGCAGACTATGGCTACACCTTC.